This is a list of T cell receptor beta chains from one sample in a study of PD-1 blockade in mismatch repair-deficient tumors. Profiling relied on immunoSEQ multiplex PCR, and the TCRdb table lists in-frame clones only, not all of them. The sample consists of 30,000 to 45,000 clones, approximately 80% of them appearing once. This specimen consisted of PBMCs, obtained roughly 40 weeks after starting pembrolizumab. These TCRs come from an adult with mismatch repair-deficient cancer. Each CDR3 is given with its conserved first and last residue. The order of the fields is J gene, V gene, CDR3 protein.

TRBJ2-5	TRBV28	CASPPAAGGWETQYF
TRBJ1-1	TRBV2	CASRVTGGYTEAFF
.	TRBV28	CASSPGLAEYEQYF
TRBJ2-2	TRBV7-2	CASSLMPGGYTGELFF
TRBJ1-1	TRBV15	CATSRDTSRDTEAFF
TRBJ1-5	TRBV4-1	CASSRGSGLSNQPQHF
TRBJ2-1	TRBV18	CASSPQAGYNEQFF
TRBJ2-1	TRBV7-2	CASSLGTGSPYEQFF
TRBJ2-3	TRBV4-1	CASSPRFKTGEGTDTQYF
TRBJ1-2	TRBV28	CASRSPGYSNGYTF
TRBJ1-5	TRBV4-1	CASSQGETRFNKRRQPQHF
TRBJ2-7	TRBV18	CASSPPWAGGSYEQYF
TRBJ2-3	TRBV15	CATSTSMTGTDTQYF
TRBJ2-7	TRBV18	CASSPQHQYEQYF
TRBJ1-5	TRBV10-1	CASSTPREPQHF
TRBJ2-7	TRBV25-1	CASRGVTGAYEQYF
TRBJ1-2	TRBV5-6	CASSLEAEGYTF